This TCR beta chain comes out of a study of cytomegalovirus exposure and HLA in healthy donors. Study-wide results and caveats: Among donors in an Asian-associated ancestry cluster, a later analysis reportedly found fewer N-insertions than the approximately 700-donor mean.

This PCR relied on a set of 60 Vbeta primers and 13 Jbeta primers. Data came from immunoSEQ multiplex PCR; TCRdb stores just in-frame clones and leaves some out. The table lists 87,000 or so clones, roughly 79% of them singletons. Per germline, CDR1 LNHDA and CDR2 SQIVND (reference sequence). The CDR3 consists of 12 residues. V lost 6 bases, J lost 5 bases, and 8 bases lay in between. Points on this clone: Its antigen remains unknown.

The source of this sequence is a woman in her 40s in good health and CMV-seronegative. Sequencing used PBMCs. This chain links TRBV19 with TRBJ1-3; TRBD1 might be the D (5 bases). The CDR3 protein is CASRMDRNTIYF. The CDR3 DNA sequence: TGTGCCAGTAGAATGGACAGAAACACCATATATTTT.